These T cell receptor beta chains were read from a single sample in a study of blood T cell repertoires in COVID-19. Some clones are missing from TCRdb's copy, which holds only in-frame ones; the method was immunoSEQ multiplex PCR. The repertoire holds roughly 130,000 clones, 80% to 90% seen once, with approximately 3.3% in the top ten. Sequenced: peripheral blood. The receptors originated from a woman aged 60-75 years with acute or convalescent COVID-19. CDR3s include the opening cysteine and the closing phenylalanine or tryptophan. Fields, in order: V gene, J gene, clone size, D gene, CDR3 protein, CDR3 DNA. A D gene is named only where the DNA matches it firmly. Expanded clones are given a class, and other clones once, few, many or no size at all.

v_gene: TRBV9; j_gene: TRBJ1-1; abundance: once; d_gene: TRBD1; CDR3aa: CASSVRQGGITEAFF; CDR3nt: TGTGCCAGCAGCGTCAGACAGGGTGGGATCACTGAAGCTTTCTTT
v_gene: TRBV18; j_gene: TRBJ1-4; abundance: .; d_gene: TRBD1; CDR3aa: CASSPLGQGDEKLFF; CDR3nt: TGTGCCAGCTCACCGCTCGGACAGGGTGATGAAAAACTGTTTTTT
v_gene: TRBV18; j_gene: TRBJ2-5; abundance: .; d_gene: TRBD2; CDR3aa: CASSPGLAGGQETQYF; CDR3nt: TGTGCCAGCTCACCGGGTCTAGCGGGAGGTCAAGAGACCCAGTACTTC
v_gene: TRBV4-1; j_gene: TRBJ1-1; abundance: .; d_gene: TRBD1; CDR3aa: CASSQERRGLGSKAFF; CDR3nt: TGCGCCAGCAGCCAAGAAAGGAGGGGGCTGGGCTCCAAAGCTTTCTTT
v_gene: TRBV3-1/TRBV3-2; j_gene: TRBJ1-2; abundance: .; d_gene: .; CDR3aa: CASSQGGGKNGYTF; CDR3nt: TGTGCCAGCAGCCAAGGCGGAGGGAAGAATGGCTACACCTTC
v_gene: TRBV9; j_gene: TRBJ2-1; abundance: .; d_gene: .; CDR3aa: CASSVGSSSYNEQFF; CDR3nt: TGTGCCAGCAGCGTAGGGTCTAGCTCCTACAATGAGCAGTTCTTC
v_gene: TRBV6-4; j_gene: TRBJ1-2; abundance: few; d_gene: .; CDR3aa: CASRKETGGNYGYTF; CDR3nt: TGTGCCAGCAGGAAGGAGACAGGCGGTAACTATGGCTACACCTTC
v_gene: TRBV15; j_gene: TRBJ2-3; abundance: .; d_gene: TRBD2; CDR3aa: CATGGAGGSSTDTQYF; CDR3nt: TGTGCCACGGGAGGGGCGGGAGGCTCAAGCACAGATACGCAGTATTTT
v_gene: TRBV6-6; j_gene: TRBJ2-2; abundance: few; d_gene: TRBD1; CDR3aa: CASRQGASGGELFF; CDR3nt: TGTGCCAGCAGACAGGGGGCTTCTGGCGGGGAGCTGTTTTTT
v_gene: TRBV18; j_gene: TRBJ1-2; abundance: .; d_gene: .; CDR3aa: CASSPRQPNYGYTF; CDR3nt: TGTGCCAGCTCACCGCGACAGCCTAACTATGGCTACACCTTC
v_gene: TRBV29-1; j_gene: TRBJ1-2; abundance: .; d_gene: TRBD1; CDR3aa: CSVAATGANYGYTF; CDR3nt: TGCAGCGTAGCGGCGACAGGGGCTAACTATGGCTACACCTTC
v_gene: TRBV6-5; j_gene: TRBJ1-1; abundance: .; d_gene: TRBD1; CDR3aa: CASSYGWTGGETEAFF; CDR3nt: TGTGCCAGCAGTTACGGGTGGACAGGGGGTGAGACTGAAGCTTTCTTT
v_gene: TRBV5-1; j_gene: TRBJ1-2; abundance: .; d_gene: TRBD1; CDR3aa: CASSLPLQGASSYTF; CDR3nt: TGCGCCAGCAGCTTGCCCCTCCAGGGGGCATCTAGCTACACCTTC
v_gene: TRBV6-5; j_gene: TRBJ1-1; abundance: .; d_gene: .; CDR3aa: CASHQGTEAFF; CDR3nt: TGTGCCAGCCACCAGGGGACTGAAGCTTTCTTT
v_gene: TRBV9; j_gene: TRBJ2-7; abundance: once; d_gene: TRBD1; CDR3aa: CASSRGQGAYEQYF; CDR3nt: TGTGCCAGCAGCAGGGGGCAGGGGGCCTACGAGCAGTACTTC
v_gene: TRBV19; j_gene: TRBJ1-3; abundance: .; d_gene: TRBD1; CDR3aa: CASSLRQGMGSGNTIYF; CDR3nt: TGTGCCAGTAGTCTCCGACAGGGCATGGGCTCTGGAAACACCATATATTTT
v_gene: TRBV29-1; j_gene: TRBJ1-1; abundance: .; d_gene: .; CDR3aa: CSVAGGINTEAFF; CDR3nt: TGCAGCGTTGCCGGGGGAATTAACACTGAAGCTTTCTTT